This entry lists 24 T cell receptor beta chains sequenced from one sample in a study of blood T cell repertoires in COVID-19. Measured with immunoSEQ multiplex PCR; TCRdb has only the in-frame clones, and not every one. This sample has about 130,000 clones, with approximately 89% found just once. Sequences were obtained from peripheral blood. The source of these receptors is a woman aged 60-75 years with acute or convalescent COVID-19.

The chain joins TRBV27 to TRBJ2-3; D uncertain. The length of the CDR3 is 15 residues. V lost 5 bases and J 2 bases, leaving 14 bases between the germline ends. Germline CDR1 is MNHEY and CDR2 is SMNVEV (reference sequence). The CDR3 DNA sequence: TGTGCCAGCAGTCCCACTAATTTGATCACAGATACGCAGTATTTT. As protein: CASSPTNLITDTQYF.

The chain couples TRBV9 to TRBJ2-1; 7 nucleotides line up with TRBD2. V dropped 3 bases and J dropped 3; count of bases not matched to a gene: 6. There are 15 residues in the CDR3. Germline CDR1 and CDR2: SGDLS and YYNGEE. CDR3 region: CASSENQRGYNEQFF. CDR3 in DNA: TGTGCCAGCAGCGAGAACCAGCGGGGCTACAATGAGCAGTTCTTC.

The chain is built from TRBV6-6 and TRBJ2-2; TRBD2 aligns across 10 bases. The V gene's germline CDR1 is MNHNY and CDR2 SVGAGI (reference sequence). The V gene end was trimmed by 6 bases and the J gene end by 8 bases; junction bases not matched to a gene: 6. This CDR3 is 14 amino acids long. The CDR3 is CASRASGREGELFF. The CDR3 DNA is TGTGCCAGCAGGGCTAGCGGGAGAGAAGGGGAGCTGTTTTTT.

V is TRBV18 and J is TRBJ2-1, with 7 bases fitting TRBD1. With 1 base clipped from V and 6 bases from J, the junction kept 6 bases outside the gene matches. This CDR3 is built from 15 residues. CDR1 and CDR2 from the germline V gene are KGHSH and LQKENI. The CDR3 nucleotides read TGTGCCAGCTCACCACGACAGGGTATTAGCAATGAGCAGTTCTTC. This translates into CASSPRQGISNEQFF.

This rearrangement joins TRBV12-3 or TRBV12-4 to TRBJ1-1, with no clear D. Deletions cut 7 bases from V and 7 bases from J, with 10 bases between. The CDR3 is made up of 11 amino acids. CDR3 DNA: TGTGCCAGCACGGGGTTAATTGAAGCTTTCTTT. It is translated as CASTGLIEAFF.

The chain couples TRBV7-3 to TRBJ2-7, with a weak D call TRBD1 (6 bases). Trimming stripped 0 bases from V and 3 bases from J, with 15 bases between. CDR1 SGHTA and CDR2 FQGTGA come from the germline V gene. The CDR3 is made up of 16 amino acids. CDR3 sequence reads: CASSLTGAGLCYEQYF. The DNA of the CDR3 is TGTGCCAGCAGCTTAACGGGGGCAGGGCTCTGCTACGAGCAGTACTTC.

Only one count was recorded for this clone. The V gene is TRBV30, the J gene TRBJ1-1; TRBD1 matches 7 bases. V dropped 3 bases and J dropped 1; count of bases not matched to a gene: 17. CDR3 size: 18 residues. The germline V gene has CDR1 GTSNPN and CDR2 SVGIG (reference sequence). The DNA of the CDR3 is TGTGCCTGGAGGAGGCCTAGGGACAGCCGGTACGCGAACACTGAAGCTTTCTTT. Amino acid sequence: CAWRRPRDSRYANTEAFF. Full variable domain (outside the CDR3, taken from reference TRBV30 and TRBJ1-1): SQTIHQWPATLVQPVGSPLSLECTVEGTSNPNLYWYRQAAGRGLQLLFYSVGIGQISSEVPQNLSASRPQDRQFILSSKKLLLSDSGFYLCAWRRPRDSRYANTEAFFGQGTRLTVV.

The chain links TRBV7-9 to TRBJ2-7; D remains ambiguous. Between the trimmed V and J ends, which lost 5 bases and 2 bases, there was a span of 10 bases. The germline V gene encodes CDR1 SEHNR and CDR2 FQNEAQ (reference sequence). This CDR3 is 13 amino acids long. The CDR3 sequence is CASSQLTAYEQYV. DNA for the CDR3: TGTGCCAGCAGCCAACTCACAGCCTACGAGCAGTACGTC.

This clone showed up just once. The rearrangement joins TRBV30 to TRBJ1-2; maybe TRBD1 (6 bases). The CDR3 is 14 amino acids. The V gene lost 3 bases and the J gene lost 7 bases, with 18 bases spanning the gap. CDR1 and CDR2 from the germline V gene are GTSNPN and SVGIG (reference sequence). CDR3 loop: CAWSTGSSPSGYTF. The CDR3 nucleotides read TGTGCCTGGAGCACAGGGTCATCTCCCTCTGGCTACACCTTC. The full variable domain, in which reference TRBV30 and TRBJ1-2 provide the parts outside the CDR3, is SQTIHQWPATLVQPVGSPLSLECTVEGTSNPNLYWYRQAAGRGLQLLFYSVGIGQISSEVPQNLSASRPQDRQFILSSKKLLLSDSGFYLCAWSTGSSPSGYTFGSGTRLTVV.

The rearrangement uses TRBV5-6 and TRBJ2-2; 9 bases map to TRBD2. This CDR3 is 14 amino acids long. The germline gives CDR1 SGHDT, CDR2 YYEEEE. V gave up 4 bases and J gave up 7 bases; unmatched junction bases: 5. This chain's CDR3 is CASSVGTSNGELFF. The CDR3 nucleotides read TGTGCCAGCAGCGTCGGGACTAGCAACGGGGAGCTGTTTTTT.

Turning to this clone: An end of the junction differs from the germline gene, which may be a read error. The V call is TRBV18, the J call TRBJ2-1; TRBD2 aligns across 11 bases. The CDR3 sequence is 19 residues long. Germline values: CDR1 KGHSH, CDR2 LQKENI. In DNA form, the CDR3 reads TGTGCCAGCACACCCCCCTGGGCTAGCGGGAGGAGTTTCTACAATGAGCAGTTCTTC. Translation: CASTPPWASGRSFYNEQFF.

CDR3 sequence reads: CASSWGPIETSPLHF. The CDR3 DNA sequence: TGTGCCAGCAGCTGGGGCCCGATCGAAACTTCACCCCTCCACTTT. The chain uses TRBV5-6 and TRBJ1-6; D might be TRBD1 (5 bases). The V end lost 3 bases, the J end lost 9 bases, and 16 bases lay between the germline ends. In germline, CDR1 is SGHDT, CDR2 YYEEEE. The CDR3 sequence is 15 residues long.

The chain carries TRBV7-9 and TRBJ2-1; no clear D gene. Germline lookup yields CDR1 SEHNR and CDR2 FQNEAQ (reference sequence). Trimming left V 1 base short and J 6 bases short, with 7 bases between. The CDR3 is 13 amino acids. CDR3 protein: CASSLGASNEQFF. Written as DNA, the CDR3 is TGTGCCAGCAGCTTAGGCGCATCCAATGAGCAGTTCTTC.

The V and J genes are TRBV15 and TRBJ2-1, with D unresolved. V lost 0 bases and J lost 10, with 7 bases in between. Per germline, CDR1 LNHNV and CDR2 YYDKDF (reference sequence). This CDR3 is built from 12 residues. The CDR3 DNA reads TGTGCCACCAGCAGAGAGAGGAGCGAGCAGTTCTTC. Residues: CATSRERSEQFF.

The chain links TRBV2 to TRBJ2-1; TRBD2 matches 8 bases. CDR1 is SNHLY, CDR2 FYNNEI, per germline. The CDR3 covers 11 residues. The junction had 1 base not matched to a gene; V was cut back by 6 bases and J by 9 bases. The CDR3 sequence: CASRSGGEQFF. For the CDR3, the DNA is TGTGCCAGCAGGAGCGGGGGTGAGCAGTTCTTC.

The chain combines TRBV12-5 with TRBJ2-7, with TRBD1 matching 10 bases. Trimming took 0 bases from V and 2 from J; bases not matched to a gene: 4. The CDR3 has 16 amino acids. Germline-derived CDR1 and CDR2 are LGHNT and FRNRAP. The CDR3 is CASGLVTGQGPYEQYV. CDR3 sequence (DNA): TGTGCTAGTGGTTTGGTAACGGGACAGGGGCCCTACGAGCAGTACGTC.

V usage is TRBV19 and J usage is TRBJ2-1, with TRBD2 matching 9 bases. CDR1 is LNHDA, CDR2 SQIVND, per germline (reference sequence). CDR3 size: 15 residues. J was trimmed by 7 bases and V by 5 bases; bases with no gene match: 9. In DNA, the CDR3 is TGTGCCAGTAGTGCAATAGCGGGAGTAAGGAATGAGCAGTTCTTC. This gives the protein CASSAIAGVRNEQFF. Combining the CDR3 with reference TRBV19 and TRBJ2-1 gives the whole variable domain DGGITQSPKYLFRKEGQNVTLSCEQNLNHDAMYWYRQDPGQGLRLIYYSQIVNDFQKGDIAEGYSVSREKKESFPLTVTSAQKNPTAFYLCASSAIAGVRNEQFFGPGTRLTVL.

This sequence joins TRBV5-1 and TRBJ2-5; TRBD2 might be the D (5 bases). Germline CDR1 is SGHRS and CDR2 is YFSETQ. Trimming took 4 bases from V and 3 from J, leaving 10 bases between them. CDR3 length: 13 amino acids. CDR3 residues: CASSPSREETQYF. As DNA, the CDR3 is TGCGCCAGCAGCCCCTCGAGGGAAGAGACCCAGTACTTC.

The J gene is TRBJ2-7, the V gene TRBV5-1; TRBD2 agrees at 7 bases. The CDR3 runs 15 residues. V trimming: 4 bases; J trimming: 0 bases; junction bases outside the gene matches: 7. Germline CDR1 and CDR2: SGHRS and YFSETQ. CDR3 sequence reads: CASSLTGGGSYEQYF. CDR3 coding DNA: TGCGCCAGCAGCCTAACGGGGGGTGGCTCCTACGAGCAGTACTTC.

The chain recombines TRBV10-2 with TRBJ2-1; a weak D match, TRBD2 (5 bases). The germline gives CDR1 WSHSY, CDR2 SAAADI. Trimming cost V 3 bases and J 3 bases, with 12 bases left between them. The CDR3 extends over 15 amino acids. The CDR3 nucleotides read TGCGCCAGCAGTGACCTAGCCGCTTACTACAATGAGCAGTTCTTC. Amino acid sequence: CASSDLAAYYNEQFF.

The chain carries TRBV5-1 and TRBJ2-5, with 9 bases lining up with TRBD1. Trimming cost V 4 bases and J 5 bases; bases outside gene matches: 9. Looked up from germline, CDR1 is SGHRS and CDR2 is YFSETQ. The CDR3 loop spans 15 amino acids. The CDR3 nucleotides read TGCGCCAGCAGCCTACAGGGGGCGGCGAGGGAGACCCAGTACTTC. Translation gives CASSLQGAARETQYF.

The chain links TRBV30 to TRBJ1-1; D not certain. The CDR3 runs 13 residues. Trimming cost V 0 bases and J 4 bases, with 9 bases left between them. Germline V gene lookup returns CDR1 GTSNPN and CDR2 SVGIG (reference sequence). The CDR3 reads CAWSVSHGTEAFF. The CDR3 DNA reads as TGTGCCTGGAGTGTATCTCACGGCACTGAAGCTTTCTTT.

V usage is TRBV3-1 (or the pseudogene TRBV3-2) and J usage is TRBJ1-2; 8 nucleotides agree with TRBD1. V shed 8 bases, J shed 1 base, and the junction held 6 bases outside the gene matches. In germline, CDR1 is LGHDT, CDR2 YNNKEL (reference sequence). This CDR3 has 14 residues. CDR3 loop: CASGYRGSNYGYTF. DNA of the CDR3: TGTGCCAGCGGATACAGGGGGAGTAACTATGGCTACACCTTC.

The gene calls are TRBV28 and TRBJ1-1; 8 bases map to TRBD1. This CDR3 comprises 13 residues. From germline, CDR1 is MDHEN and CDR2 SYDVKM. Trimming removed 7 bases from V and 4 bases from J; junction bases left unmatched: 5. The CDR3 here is CASTITGGTEAFF. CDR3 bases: TGTGCCAGCACCATAACAGGGGGCACTGAAGCTTTCTTT.